Sequencing of this T cell receptor (beta chain) was carried out in a study of blood T cell repertoires in COVID-19. Study at large: Italy, Spain and the United States were the sources of the convalescent and acute COVID-19 samples. PBMCs, B-cell-depleted T cells, or T cells were the source of the cDNA or gDNA that made up the material.

Measured with immunoSEQ multiplex PCR; TCRdb has only the in-frame clones, and not every one. The table has 75,000 or so clones, around 83% seen once; the top ten hold roughly 4%. The length of the CDR3 is 15 residues. Trimming shortened V by 1 base and J by 1 base, and 9 bases separated the two germline ends. Looked up from germline, CDR1 is SNHLY and CDR2 is FYNNEI. The chain carries TRBV2 and TRBJ2-3, with D unresolved. The sequence derives from a man over 45 with acute or convalescent COVID-19. The sequencing input was peripheral blood. The CDR3 spells CASSEVGVGTDTQYF. The CDR3 region has the DNA TGTGCCAGCAGTGAAGTGGGCGTGGGCACAGATACGCAGTATTTT.